The sequence of this T cell receptor beta chain was determined in a study of T cell repertoires in cytomegalovirus infection. On the study more broadly: Recently described HLA-C-restricted plus well-studied HLA-B-restricted CMV epitopes were used. The study, taken as a whole, reports: Summed public TCR beta family frequency identified CMV carriers bearing the relevant HLA.

Trimming took off 4 bases at V and 5 bases at J, with 18 bases between the two ends. The CDR3 totals 15 residues. Germline lookup yields CDR1 SGHTA and CDR2 FQGNSA. A single record per CDR3 protein comes from TCRdb applying MiXCR to the reads. In the table there are around 900,000 distinct CDR3 sequences, 25% to 40% of which are singletons. This clonotype has a count of ten or more. Its antigen is undetermined. This receptor was obtained from a human donor in good health (CMV status not recorded). Some clones in this sample may be carry-over from other donors' samples. V usage is TRBV7-2 and J usage is TRBJ2-7, with D possibly TRBD1 on 7 matching bases. The sample in question was cultured CD8+ T cells from PBMCs, obtained from culture after CMV antigen stimulation. The CDR3 DNA follows: TGTGCCAGCAGCTCAGGGGGTCAGGGGGGTGACGAGCAGTACTTC. The encoded protein is CASSSGGQGGDEQYF.